The 21 T cell receptor beta chains below come from one sample, sequenced in a study of cytomegalovirus exposure and HLA in healthy donors. The PCR employed 60 Vbeta primers together with 13 Jbeta primers. Using immunoSEQ multiplex PCR, the repertoire was profiled, and TCRdb retains in-frame clones only, with some absent. This table holds around 150,000 clones. The material sequenced was PBMCs. The receptors here all came from a woman aged 55-70 years in good health and CMV-seronegative.

The chain uses TRBV5-1 and TRBJ1-2; 11 bases align to TRBD1. J gave up 7 bases and V 0 bases, and 5 bases lay outside the gene matches. The germline V gene encodes CDR1 SGHRS and CDR2 YFSETQ. This CDR3 comprises 15 residues. The CDR3 spells CASSLDGQGASGYTF. The CDR3 region has the DNA TGCGCCAGCAGCTTGGATGGACAGGGGGCGAGTGGCTACACCTTC.

The chain employs TRBV5-1 and TRBJ2-1; D possibly corresponds to TRBD1 (6 bases). Per the germline V gene, CDR1 is SGHRS and CDR2 is YFSETQ. V was pared by 0 bases and J by 9 bases, with 7 bases between. This CDR3 is built from 12 residues. CDR3 in DNA: TGCGCCAGCAGCTTGGGGACAGCTGAGCAGTTCTTC. Its protein product is CASSLGTAEQFF.

The rearrangement uses TRBV5-1 and TRBJ2-3, with D possibly being TRBD1 (5 bases). Per germline, CDR1 SGHRS and CDR2 YFSETQ. This CDR3 comprises 15 residues. The V end lost 1 base, the J end lost 3 bases, and 12 bases lay between the germline ends. The CDR3: CASSLQTGRTDTQYF. CDR3 DNA sequence: TGCGCCAGCAGCTTGCAAACAGGCAGGACAGATACGCAGTATTTT.

The chain is built from TRBV18 and TRBJ1-5, with TRBD1 identical over 11 bases. The junction had 8 bases not matched to a gene; V was cut back by 3 bases and J by 4 bases. Germline CDR1 is KGHSH and CDR2 is LQKENI. There are 17 residues in the CDR3. Here the CDR3 DNA reads TGTGCCAGCTCACCGTCTCTGGGGGACAGGGGGAATCAGCCCCAGCATTTT. Protein product: CASSPSLGDRGNQPQHF.

This rearrangement joins TRBV2 to TRBJ2-3; 10 nucleotides align to TRBD2. Germline CDR1 reads SNHLY; CDR2 reads FYNNEI. After removal of 3 bases from V and 3 bases from J, the junction contained 12 bases not matched to a gene. The CDR3 is 18 residues long. CDR3 nucleotide sequence: TGTGCCAGCAGTGACCCCCCTCCTCTAGCGGGGGTTACAGATACGCAGTATTTT. Translating it yields CASSDPPPLAGVTDTQYF.

V is TRBV5-1 and J is TRBJ2-5; D is unresolved. Germline V gives CDR1 SGHRS, CDR2 YFSETQ. Deletions cut 0 bases from V and 4 bases from J, with 13 bases between. The CDR3 covers 15 residues. CDR3 nucleotide sequence: TGCGCCAGCAGCTTGGGGAGTCCGCGGTCAGAGACCCAGTACTTC. Translated: CASSLGSPRSETQYF.

Worth noting for this clone: This sample includes further DNA sequences coding for the same CDR3. The V and J genes are TRBV5-1 and TRBJ1-2; the match to TRBD1 covers 10 bases. V shed 2 bases and J 6 bases; nucleotides not matched to a gene: 1. Germline V gene lookup returns CDR1 SGHRS and CDR2 YFSETQ. The CDR3 runs to 13 residues. The DNA for the CDR3 is TGCGCCAGCAGCTTAGGGACAGGGGATGGCTACACCTTC. Amino acid sequence: CASSLGTGDGYTF.

This sequence joins TRBV6-1 and TRBJ2-6; 10 bases line up with TRBD2. Per germline, CDR1 MNHNS and CDR2 SASEGT. V was pared by 3 bases and J by 0 bases, with 8 bases of the junction left unmatched. This CDR3 is 19 amino acids long. The DNA for the CDR3 is TGTGCCAGCAGTGAGAGTAGCGGGGGGTATCGCTCTGGGGCCAACGTCCTGACTTTC. Protein product: CASSESSGGYRSGANVLTF.

CDR3 protein: CASSLGASGSYETQYF. DNA of the CDR3: TGTGCCAGCAGCTTAGGGGCTAGCGGTTCTTATGAGACCCAGTACTTC. The gene calls are TRBV5-4 and TRBJ2-5, with TRBD2 identical over 7 bases. Trimming at V came to 2 bases and at J to 5 bases, leaving 12 bases not matched to a gene. CDR1 is SGHNT and CDR2 is YYREEE in the germline V gene (reference sequence). This CDR3 comprises 16 residues.

The J gene is TRBJ1-2, the V gene TRBV4-3, with D maybe TRBD1 (6 bases). This CDR3 spans 15 amino acids. CDR1 LGHNA and CDR2 YSLEER come from the germline V gene. V was pared by 2 bases and J by 8 bases, with 18 bases between. The CDR3 reads CASSQMGTTEDGYTF. The CDR3 DNA reads TGCGCCAGCAGCCAAATGGGGACAACGGAGGACGGCTACACCTTC.

The chain is built from TRBV15 and TRBJ2-5, with 10 bases identical to TRBD1. Matching the DNA end better, TRBJ2-7 makes the J call doubtful. Germline V gene data show CDR1 as LNHNV and CDR2 as YYDKDF (reference sequence). CDR3 size: 15 residues. The CDR3 DNA is TGTGCCACCAGCAGAGGACAGGGGGCCCCCTACGAGCAGTACTTC. Protein product: CATSRGQGAPYEQYF.

V is TRBV7-2 and J is TRBJ2-7; a possible D gene is TRBD2 (5 bases). Trimming cost V 5 bases and J 2 bases, with 13 bases left between them. The CDR3 totals 14 residues. Per the germline V gene, CDR1 is SGHTA and CDR2 is FQGNSA. The CDR3 sequence is CASSRSGLAYEQYF. DNA of the CDR3: TGTGCCAGCAGCAGAAGCGGTCTCGCCTACGAGCAGTACTTC.

The V call is TRBV7-2, the J call TRBJ1-5, with D hard to call. Trimming took off 3 bases at V and 5 bases at J, with 11 bases between the two ends. The CDR3 extends over 14 amino acids. Germline V lookup: CDR1 SGHTA, CDR2 FQGNSA. CDR3 DNA: TGTGCCAGCAGCTTTTTAGGACTAGATCAGCCCCAGCATTTT. It yields the protein CASSFLGLDQPQHF.

V is TRBV30 and J is TRBJ2-7, with 14 bases lining up with TRBD2. The ends lost 2 bases at V and 6 bases at J; junction bases unmatched: 9. Germline V gene sequence: CDR1 GTSNPN, CDR2 SVGIG (reference sequence). CDR3 length: 16 amino acids. DNA for the CDR3: TGTGCCTGGAGTTACCCTGGACTAGCGGGAGGCCGCGAGCAGTACTTC. Protein: CAWSYPGLAGGREQYF. The variable domain in full, with the rest retrieved from reference TRBV30 and TRBJ2-7, is SQTIHQWPATLVQPVGSPLSLECTVEGTSNPNLYWYRQAAGRGLQLLFYSVGIGQISSEVPQNLSASRPQDRQFILSSKKLLLSDSGFYLCAWSYPGLAGGREQYFGPGTRLTVT.

The V call is TRBV19, the J call TRBJ2-1; D may be TRBD2 (7 bases). The CDR3 is 14 amino acids. Germline V gene lookup returns CDR1 LNHDA and CDR2 SQIVND (reference sequence). Between the trimmed V and J ends, which lost 10 bases and 7 bases, there was a span of 20 bases. The CDR3 loop is CATLGGTFRNEQFF. The CDR3 nucleotides are TGTGCCACCCTCGGGGGGACATTCAGAAATGAGCAGTTCTTC.

The chain is built from TRBV6-4 and TRBJ1-4; D ambiguous. CDR1 MRHNA and CDR2 SNTAGT come from the germline V gene. The CDR3 covers 14 residues. V was trimmed by 3 bases and J by 5 bases, leaving 10 bases between them. This chain's CDR3 is CASSDTAGNEKLFF. The CDR3 DNA reads as TGTGCCAGCAGTGATACGGCAGGAAATGAAAAACTGTTTTTT.

The rearrangement uses TRBV10-1 and TRBJ2-2; maybe TRBD1 (6 bases). The CDR3 is made up of 15 amino acids. V was pared by 3 bases and J by 6 bases, with 14 bases between. Germline CDR1 WNHNN, CDR2 SYGVQD (reference sequence). The CDR3 here is CASSDRGSLAGELFF. CDR3 DNA sequence: TGCGCCAGCAGTGACAGGGGAAGTCTAGCCGGGGAGCTGTTTTTT.

This chain uses TRBV6-4 with TRBJ1-1, with TRBD1 matching 8 bases. V lost 7 bases to trimming and J lost 6 bases; unmatched junction nucleotides: 7. CDR3 size: 13 residues. In germline, CDR1 is MRHNA, CDR2 SNTAGT. The CDR3 nucleotides read TGTGCCAGCACTATACAGGGGGGCGCTGAAGCTTTCTTT. It is translated as CASTIQGGAEAFF.

The chain recombines TRBV27 with TRBJ2-7; 8 bases are a match to TRBD1. The CDR3 runs to 16 residues. The ends lost 8 bases at V and 2 bases at J; junction bases unmatched: 14. CDR1 and CDR2 from the germline V gene are MNHEY and SMNVEV (reference sequence). The CDR3 reads CASSGGTGTLAYEQYF. The CDR3, as DNA: TGTGCCAGCTCAGGGGGCACAGGGACCTTAGCCTACGAGCAGTACTTC.

V and J are TRBV19 and TRBJ1-5; D is unresolved. Germline CDR1 is LNHDA and CDR2 is SQIVND (reference sequence). Trimming stripped 10 bases from V and 3 bases from J, with 19 bases between. This CDR3 contains 15 residues. The CDR3 nucleotides read TGTGCCACTAATAATCCCGGAGGGCTCAATCAGCCCCAGCATTTT. Translating it yields CATNNPGGLNQPQHF.

The V gene is TRBV2, the J gene TRBJ1-5, with D tentatively TRBD1 (5 bases). Germline CDR1 is SNHLY and CDR2 is FYNNEI. There are 14 residues in the CDR3. V was pared by 3 bases and J by 3 bases, with 9 bases between. This CDR3 reads CASSDRAPNQPQHF. The CDR3 DNA is TGTGCCAGCAGTGACAGGGCTCCCAATCAGCCCCAGCATTTT.